This T cell receptor beta chain was identified in a study of Ad26.COV2.S vaccination and SARS-CoV-2 variants. V shed 2 bases and J 4 bases; nucleotides not matched to a gene: 5. Looked up from germline, CDR1 is MNHEY and CDR2 is SVGAGI. CDR3 length equals 15 residues. A remark on this clone: Its cognate antigen is unknown.

Study results and limitations: Breadth and depth estimates from TCRs may understate total T cell responses.

This sample's treatment: 15 to 20 received Ad26.COV2.S at low or high dose, single or two shots; 5 received placebo; per-sample allocation not given. Day 63 following the first vaccine or placebo injection was when the samples were taken. TCRdb's table, derived via immunoSEQ multiplex PCR, lists solely in-frame clones and lacks some. The sample includes 430,000 or so clones, around 90% of them seen just once. The source was peripheral blood, collected in a trial of Ad26.COV2.S vaccine versus placebo. The chain recombines TRBV6-5 with TRBJ2-3, with 8 bases aligning to TRBD2. This sequence originates from a person between 18 and 59 years old who received the Ad26.COV2.S COVID-19 vaccine or a placebo. The CDR3: CASSYSGRFPDTQYF. CDR3 sequence (DNA): TGTGCCAGCAGTTACAGCGGGAGATTTCCAGATACGCAGTATTTT.